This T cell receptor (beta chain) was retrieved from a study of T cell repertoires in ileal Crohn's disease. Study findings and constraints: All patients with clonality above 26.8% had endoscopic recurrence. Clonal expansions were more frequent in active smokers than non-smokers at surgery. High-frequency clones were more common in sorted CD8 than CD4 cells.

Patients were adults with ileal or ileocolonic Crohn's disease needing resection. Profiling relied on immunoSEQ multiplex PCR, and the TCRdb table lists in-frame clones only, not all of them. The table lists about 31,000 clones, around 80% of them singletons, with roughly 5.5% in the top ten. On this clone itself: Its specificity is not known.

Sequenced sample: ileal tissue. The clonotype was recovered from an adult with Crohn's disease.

CDR3: CSVDWDRPTEAFF. CDR3 in DNA: TGCAGCGTGGATTGGGACAGGCCCACTGAAGCTTTCTTT. The chain recombines TRBV29-1 with TRBJ1-1; TRBD1 matches 8 bases. The V and J ends lost 6 bases and 4 bases, in that order; junction bases with no gene match: 7. Per the germline V gene, CDR1 is SQVTM and CDR2 is ANQGSEA. The CDR3 has 13 amino acids.